One and the same sample provided the 27 T cell receptor beta chains below, sequenced in a study of cytomegalovirus exposure and HLA in healthy donors. The PCR made use of 60 Vbeta and 13 Jbeta primers. Produced via immunoSEQ multiplex PCR; TCRdb's table is partial and in-frame only. The repertoire holds under 150,000 clones, with roughly 77% as singletons. Sequencing input: PBMCs. These receptors were taken from a woman aged 40-49 years in good health and CMV-seropositive.

This chain uses TRBV10-3 with TRBJ2-7, with 7 bases fitting TRBD1. The CDR3 contains 15 residues. Germline CDR1 and CDR2: ENHRY and SYGVKD. Trimming took 4 bases from V and 2 from J; bases not matched to a gene: 8. The CDR3 bases are TGTGCCATCAGTGCCCCGGGGCAGGGGGCCTACGAGCAGTACTTC. It is translated as CAISAPGQGAYEQYF.

CDR3 bases: TGTGCCAGTAGTAGTAGTATGAACACTGAAGCTTTCTTT. Residues: CASSSSMNTEAFF. The chain recombines TRBV19 with TRBJ1-1; unclear D gene. The CDR3 has 13 amino acids. Trimming removed 4 bases from V and 0 bases from J, with 6 bases in between. Germline lookup yields CDR1 LNHDA and CDR2 SQIVND (reference sequence).

The V gene is TRBV6-4, the J gene TRBJ2-1; 10 nucleotides agree with TRBD2. The germline V gene encodes CDR1 MRHNA and CDR2 SNTAGT. The junction had 8 bases not matched to a gene; V was cut back by 6 bases and J by 6 bases. The CDR3 covers 15 residues. The CDR3 DNA sequence: TGTGCCAGCAGCATGGGGACTAGCGTACTCAATGAGCAGTTCTTC. Its protein is CASSMGTSVLNEQFF.

The chain carries TRBV10-2 and TRBJ1-1; tentative D call: TRBD1 (5 bases). The germline CDR1 and CDR2 sequences are WSHSY and SAAADI. Deletions cut 8 bases from V and 5 bases from J, with 12 bases between. The CDR3 spans 12 residues. CDR3 protein: CASEMAGTEAFF. DNA of the CDR3: TGCGCCAGCGAGATGGCAGGGACTGAAGCTTTCTTT.

The chain has TRBV19 and TRBJ1-5; D perhaps matches TRBD1 (5 bases). Deletions cut 5 bases from V and 2 bases from J, with 22 bases between. Looked up from germline, CDR1 is LNHDA and CDR2 is SQIVND (reference sequence). This CDR3 is built from 18 residues. The CDR3 sequence is CASSSPDLSWGGNQPQHF. CDR3 nucleotides: TGTGCCAGTAGTTCCCCGGACCTCTCATGGGGGGGCAATCAGCCCCAGCATTTT.

The chain has TRBV6-1 and TRBJ2-3, with D perhaps TRBD2 (6 bases). V was trimmed by 6 bases and J by 5 bases, leaving 18 bases between them. CDR3 length: 15 residues. Germline CDR1 is MNHNS and CDR2 is SASEGT. CDR3 sequence reads: CASRLSGSPRDTQYF. The DNA for the CDR3 is TGTGCCAGCAGGTTGAGCGGGTCACCCAGAGATACGCAGTATTTT.

This rearrangement joins TRBV11-2 to TRBJ2-5, with TRBD2 identical over 12 bases. Per germline, CDR1 SGHAT and CDR2 FQNNGV. The CDR3 length is 16 residues. After removal of 6 bases from V and 4 bases from J, the junction contained 9 bases not matched to a gene. This CDR3 reads CASRQGLAGSLETQYF. The CDR3 region has the DNA TGTGCCAGCAGGCAAGGACTAGCGGGGTCTCTAGAGACCCAGTACTTC.

Only one count was recorded for this clone. The gene calls are TRBV29-1 and TRBJ2-1; 9 positions agree with TRBD2. CDR1 is SQVTM and CDR2 is ANQGSEA in the germline V gene. This CDR3 comprises 16 residues. V shed 3 bases and J 2 bases; nucleotides not matched to a gene: 8. This CDR3 is CSVDFSGSKPYNEQFF. In DNA form, the CDR3 reads TGCAGCGTTGACTTTAGCGGGAGTAAGCCCTACAATGAGCAGTTCTTC.

The chain employs TRBV25-1 and TRBJ2-7; possible D gene TRBD1, 5 bases. In germline, CDR1 is MGHDK, CDR2 SYGVNS. The CDR3 length is 14 residues. V lost 2 bases, J lost 0 bases, and 8 bases lay in between. The CDR3 coding sequence is TGTGCCAGCAGTGAACAGGGTAGCTCCTACGAGCAGTACTTC. This translates into CASSEQGSSYEQYF.

The chain links TRBV19 to TRBJ1-1; D possibly corresponds to TRBD1 (5 bases). The V gene lost 6 bases and the J gene lost 6 bases, with 14 bases spanning the gap. In germline, CDR1 is LNHDA, CDR2 SQIVND (reference sequence). CDR3 size: 13 residues. The DNA of the CDR3 is TGTGCCAGTAGCGAACAGGCCTGGCCTGAAGCTTTCTTT. Protein sequence: CASSEQAWPEAFF. Variable domain in full (rest from reference TRBV19 and TRBJ1-1): DGGITQSPKYLFRKEGQNVTLSCEQNLNHDAMYWYRQDPGQGLRLIYYSQIVNDFQKGDIAEGYSVSREKKESFPLTVTSAQKNPTAFYLCASSEQAWPEAFFGQGTRLTVV.

This clone turned up a few times. This sequence joins TRBV5-1 and TRBJ1-1, with D unclear. In germline, CDR1 is SGHRS, CDR2 YFSETQ. V dropped 0 bases and J dropped 0 bases, with 6 bases sitting between them. There are 14 residues in the CDR3. The CDR3 is CASSLGSLNTEAFF. The CDR3, as DNA: TGCGCCAGCAGCTTGGGTAGCTTGAACACTGAAGCTTTCTTT. Full variable domain (rest looked up from reference TRBV5-1 and TRBJ1-1): KAGVTQTPRYLIKTRGQQVTLSCSPISGHRSVSWYQQTPGQGLQFLFEYFSETQRNKGNFPGRFSGRQFSNSRSEMNVSTLELGDSALYLCASSLGSLNTEAFFGQGTRLTVV.

The chain has TRBV10-1 and TRBJ2-7; D uncertain. Germline CDR1 reads WNHNN; CDR2 reads SYGVQD (reference sequence). V lost 8 bases, J lost 2 bases, and 13 bases lay in between. This CDR3 is 13 amino acids long. The CDR3 DNA sequence: TGCGCCAGCCCAGGCTCCCGACCCTACGAGCAGTACTTC. Amino acids: CASPGSRPYEQYF.

V usage is TRBV9 and J usage is TRBJ1-1, with unresolved D. V lost 3 bases and J lost 8, with 11 bases in between. The CDR3 has 12 amino acids. CDR1 is SGDLS, CDR2 YYNGEE, per germline. CDR3 bases: TGTGCCAGCAGCGATAGTCTGAGGGAAGCTTTCTTT. Translated: CASSDSLREAFF.

This clone was recorded once. The rearrangement links TRBV29-1 to TRBJ1-2, with TRBD1 as a possible D gene (5 bases). Per the germline V gene, CDR1 is SQVTM and CDR2 is ANQGSEA. V lost 7 bases and J 13 bases, leaving 25 bases between the germline ends. This CDR3 spans 13 amino acids. The CDR3 loop reads CSADFDSSLICTF. CDR3 nucleotides: TGCAGCGCCGACTTTGACAGTAGCTTGATCTGCACCTTC.

The chain links TRBV7-2 to TRBJ2-5; no reliable D call. This CDR3 comprises 14 residues. CDR1 and CDR2 from the germline V gene are SGHTA and FQGNSA. V was pared by 5 bases and J by 0 bases, with 10 bases between. CDR3 sequence: CASSLPTDQETQYF. CDR3 nucleotides: TGTGCCAGCAGCCTACCTACCGACCAAGAGACCCAGTACTTC.

The chain carries TRBV11-1 and TRBJ2-2, with 7 positions matching TRBD1. The ends lost 1 base at V and 5 bases at J; junction bases unmatched: 4. Germline V gene sequence: CDR1 SGHAT, CDR2 FQDESV (reference sequence). The CDR3 is 15 amino acids. The CDR3, as DNA: TGTGCCAGCAGCTTAGTCGACAGGGCGACCGGGGAGCTGTTTTTT. It yields the protein CASSLVDRATGELFF.

This CDR3 is CASSISGQLNQPQHF. The DNA of the CDR3 is TGTGCCAGTAGTATTTCAGGACAGTTGAATCAGCCCCAGCATTTT. V usage is TRBV19 and J usage is TRBJ1-5, with D possibly matching TRBD1 (6 bases). The CDR3 runs 15 residues. Trimming pared 3 bases from V and 4 bases from J, leaving 13 bases between. Germline-derived CDR1 and CDR2 are LNHDA and SQIVND (reference sequence).

The chain uses TRBV27 and TRBJ2-3; 9 nucleotides match TRBD2. CDR1 is MNHEY and CDR2 is SMNVEV in the germline V gene (reference sequence). V lost 10 bases, J lost 2 bases, and 13 bases stayed unmatched. The CDR3 length is 16 residues. CDR3 protein: CATQPSSGEVTDTQYF. The CDR3, as DNA: TGTGCCACCCAACCTTCTAGCGGGGAAGTCACAGATACGCAGTATTTT.

This chain links TRBV9 with TRBJ2-7; D not resolved. This CDR3 contains 15 residues. Per the germline V gene, CDR1 is SGDLS and CDR2 is YYNGEE. V was cut by 1 base and J by 7 bases, with 18 bases left in between. CDR3 nucleotide sequence: TGTGCCAGCAGCGTAACTCCAAGCCCCTCTACGGAGCAGTACTTC. Protein product: CASSVTPSPSTEQYF.

The V gene is TRBV7-2, the J gene TRBJ1-4; TRBD1 might be the D (5 bases). V lost 6 bases and J 3 bases, leaving 11 bases between the germline ends. The V gene's germline CDR1 is SGHTA and CDR2 FQGNSA. The CDR3 has 14 residues. CDR3 region: CASSTRVANEKLFF. DNA for the CDR3: TGTGCCAGCAGTACCAGGGTCGCTAATGAAAAACTGTTTTTT.

The CDR3 loop reads CASTLAGDDGNQPQHF. CDR3 nucleotide sequence: TGTGCCAGTACACTGGCAGGGGACGACGGCAATCAGCCCCAGCATTTT. The J gene is TRBJ1-5, the V gene TRBV19; weak D call: TRBD1 (6 bases). CDR1 and CDR2 (germline): LNHDA, SQIVND (reference sequence). V was cut by 7 bases and J by 2 bases, with 18 bases left in between. The CDR3 consists of 16 residues.

The V and J genes are TRBV7-9 and TRBJ2-6, with 11 bases aligning to TRBD1. The V gene's germline CDR1 is SEHNR and CDR2 FQNEAQ (reference sequence). The CDR3 totals 18 residues. Unmatched junction bases numbered 8, after V lost 5 bases and J lost 2 bases. The CDR3 sequence: CASSPRTGGAAGANVLTF. As DNA, the CDR3 is TGTGCCAGCAGCCCAAGGACAGGGGGCGCTGCTGGGGCCAACGTCCTGACTTTC. Looking up the rest from reference TRBV7-9 and TRBJ2-6 gives the full variable domain: DTGVSQNPRHKITKRGQNVTFRCDPISEHNRLYWYRQTLGQGPEFLTYFQNEAQLEKSRLLSDRFSAERPKGSFSTLEIQRTEQGDSAMYLCASSPRTGGAAGANVLTFGAGSRLTVL.

The chain couples TRBV18 to TRBJ2-5, with 8 bases that match TRBD1. This CDR3 has 18 residues. With V trimmed by 4 bases and J by 4 bases, 17 bases remained unmatched. CDR1 is KGHSH and CDR2 is LQKENI in the germline V gene. The CDR3 reads CASSRMRGNTGGRETQYF. CDR3 in DNA: TGTGCCAGCTCACGGATGAGGGGGAACACAGGGGGACGAGAGACCCAGTACTTC.

The chain combines TRBV7-3 with TRBJ1-1; D may be TRBD1 (6 bases). Germline V gene data show CDR1 as SGHTA and CDR2 as FQGTGA. V was cut by 5 bases and J by 8 bases, with 15 bases left in between. The CDR3 loop spans 13 amino acids. The CDR3 DNA follows: TGTGCCAGCAGCCAAGAGGGGGGGACCGAAGCTTTCTTT. Translated: CASSQEGGTEAFF.

DNA for the CDR3: TGTGCCAGCAGTTTCCCGAGGACAGGGCACGGGGAGCTGTTTTTT. This gives the protein CASSFPRTGHGELFF. This chain joins TRBV28 and TRBJ2-2; 8 bases are a match to TRBD1. Germline V gene sequence: CDR1 MDHEN, CDR2 SYDVKM. This CDR3 is built from 15 residues. V gave up 3 bases and J gave up 7 bases; unmatched junction bases: 7.

The chain employs TRBV10-3 and TRBJ2-5; the match to TRBD2 covers 8 bases. This CDR3 has 17 residues. Germline V gene lookup returns CDR1 ENHRY and CDR2 SYGVKD. V shed 3 bases and J 5 bases; nucleotides not matched to a gene: 14. CDR3 DNA sequence: TGTGCCATCAGTGACGCCCCAGGGCGGGGGGTTCGGGAGACCCAGTACTTC. Protein: CAISDAPGRGVRETQYF.

CDR3 protein: CASSPRQGHYGYTF. For the CDR3, the DNA is TGTGCCAGCAGCCCGCGCCAGGGCCACTATGGCTACACCTTC. The rearrangement joins TRBV7-2 to TRBJ1-2; TRBD1 is a possible D gene (5 bases). Germline-derived CDR1 and CDR2 are SGHTA and FQGNSA. V shed 5 bases and J shed 3 bases, with 13 bases lying between them. The CDR3 loop spans 14 amino acids.